This T cell receptor beta chain is drawn from a study of control samples from healthy donors and cancer patients. TCRdb's table, derived via immunoSEQ multiplex PCR, lists solely in-frame clones and lacks some. The sample lists more than 25,000 clones, 70% to 90% occurring once. Specimen: formalin-fixed, paraffin-embedded tissue. This clonotype originated in a female donor with melanoma.

This chain's CDR3 is CASSIPWTGGHEQFF. CDR3 bases: TGTGCCAGTAGTATACCTTGGACAGGGGGCCATGAGCAGTTCTTC. This chain connects TRBV19 to TRBJ2-1, with 11 bases matching TRBD1. This CDR3 spans 15 amino acids. V shed 2 bases and J 8 bases; nucleotides not matched to a gene: 5. Per the germline V gene, CDR1 is LNHDA and CDR2 is SQIVND (reference sequence).